The present entry profiles one TCR beta chain with its context. These data are taken from a study of cytomegalovirus exposure and HLA in healthy donors. PCR was performed using 60 Vbeta and 13 Jbeta primers. Clones were read by immunoSEQ multiplex PCR, and TCRdb kept only the in-frame ones, dropping some. The sample contains approximately 120,000 clones, about 81% of which appear only once. The TCR originated in a woman aged 25-40 years in good health and CMV-seronegative. The sequencing input was PBMCs.

CDR3 region: CASSQAGGSYTEAFF. In DNA form, the CDR3 reads TGCGCCAGCAGCCAAGCAGGAGGCAGCTACACTGAAGCTTTCTTT. The chain links TRBV4-1 to TRBJ1-1; D is ambiguous. The CDR3 is 15 amino acids. Germline lookup yields CDR1 MGHRA and CDR2 YSYEKL. Trimming cost V 1 base and J 3 bases, with 12 bases left between them.